The clone carrying this T cell receptor (beta chain) was seen a handful of times. Its antigen is currently unknown. The table came from immunoSEQ multiplex PCR; TCRdb's copy has only in-frame clones and leaves some out. Here the sample spans roughly 24,000 clones, roughly 65% being singletons. This entry comes from a study of cytotoxic CD8 clonotypes in ibrutinib-treated CLL. Study in general: Responses: approximately 24 partial, 2 complete; after median roughly 5.5 years, about 15 stayed remitted, around twelve progressed. Whole-study results and caveats: An increase in clonality occurred at ibrutinib response, followed by a return toward baseline at progression. With treatment, public clonotypes, which were uncommon, either contracted or remained stable.

The origin of this receptor is a human donor with chronic lymphocytic leukemia. The sequenced sample was PBMCs, obtained after 24 months of ibrutinib treatment.

CDR3 nucleotides: TGTGCCAGCAGCTTGGGACAGGAACCGGGGACCCAGTACTTC. Translation: CASSLGQEPGTQYF. The chain carries TRBV5-5 and TRBJ2-5; the D gene is possibly TRBD1 (6 bases). CDR3 length equals 14 residues. V was shortened by 0 bases and J by 7 bases, with 13 bases between the two germline ends. The germline V gene encodes CDR1 SGHKS and CDR2 YYEKEE (reference sequence).